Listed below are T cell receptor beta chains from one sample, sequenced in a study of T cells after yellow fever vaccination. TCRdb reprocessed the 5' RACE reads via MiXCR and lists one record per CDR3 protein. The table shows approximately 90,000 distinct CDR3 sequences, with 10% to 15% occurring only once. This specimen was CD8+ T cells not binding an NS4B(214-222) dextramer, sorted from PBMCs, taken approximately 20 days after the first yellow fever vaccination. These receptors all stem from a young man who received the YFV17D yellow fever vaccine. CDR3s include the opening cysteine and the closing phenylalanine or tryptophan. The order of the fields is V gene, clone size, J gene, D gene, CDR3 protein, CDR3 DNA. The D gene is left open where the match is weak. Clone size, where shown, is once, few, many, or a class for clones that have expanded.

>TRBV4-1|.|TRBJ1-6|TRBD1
CASSQRGLGSPLHF
TGCGCCAGCAGCCAAAGGGGGCTCGGTTCACCCCTCCACTTT
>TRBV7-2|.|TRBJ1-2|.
CASSWERDWGNGYTF
TGTGCCAGCAGCTGGGAGAGGGATTGGGGAAATGGCTACACCTTC
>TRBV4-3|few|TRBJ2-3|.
CASSQDSGTDTQYF
TGCGCCAGCAGCCAAGATTCGGGCACAGATACGCAGTATTTT
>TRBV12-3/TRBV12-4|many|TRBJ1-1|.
CASSFYLAAFF
TGTGCCAGCAGTTTTTACTTAGCGGCTTTCTTT
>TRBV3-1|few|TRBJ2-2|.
CASSREISGFSDTGELFF
TGTGCCAGCAGCCGGGAGATCTCAGGGTTTTCGGACACCGGGGAGCTGTTTTTT
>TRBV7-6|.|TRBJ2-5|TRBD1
CASSVRDSPTSDGTQYF
TGTGCCAGCAGCGTAAGGGACAGTCCAACAAGCGATGGGACCCAGTACTTC
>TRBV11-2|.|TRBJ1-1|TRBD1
CASSVGKQGERTEAFF
TGTGCCAGCAGCGTTGGCAAACAGGGGGAGAGGACTGAAGCTTTCTTT
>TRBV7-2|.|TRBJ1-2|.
CASSLKGSNYGYTF
TGTGCCAGCAGCTTAAAAGGGTCTAACTATGGCTACACCTTC
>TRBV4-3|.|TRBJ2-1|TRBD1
CASSQVFRDRGPDEQFF
TGCGCCAGCAGCCAAGTCTTCCGGGACAGGGGGCCCGATGAGCAGTTCTTC
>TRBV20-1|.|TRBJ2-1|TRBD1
CRALTGDSYNEQFF
TGCAGGGCCCTGACAGGGGACTCCTACAATGAGCAGTTCTTC
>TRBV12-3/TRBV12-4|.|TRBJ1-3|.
CASSFGGDTIYF
TGTGCCAGCAGTTTTGGGGGGGACACCATATATTTT
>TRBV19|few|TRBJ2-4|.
CAVLIRGPARDIQYF
TGTGCCGTCCTAATACGGGGCCCAGCGAGGGACATTCAGTACTTC
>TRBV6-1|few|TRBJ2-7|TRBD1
CASSPDRGGYEQYF
TGTGCCAGCAGTCCCGACAGGGGGGGTTACGAGCAGTACTTC
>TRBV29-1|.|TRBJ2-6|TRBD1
CSVDDRAGANVLTF
TGCAGCGTTGACGACAGGGCTGGGGCCAACGTCCTGACTTTC
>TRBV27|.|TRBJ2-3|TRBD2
CASSDRGLAGGSDFNTQYF
TGTGCCAGCAGCGATCGGGGACTAGCGGGGGGATCGGATTTCAATACGCAGTATTTT
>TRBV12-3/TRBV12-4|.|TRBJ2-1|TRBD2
CASVQASGGANEQFF
TGTGCCAGCGTTCAGGCTAGCGGGGGGGCCAATGAGCAGTTCTTC
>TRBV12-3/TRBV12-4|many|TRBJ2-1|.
CASRSGTDEFF
TGTGCCAGCAGGTCCGGGACGGACGAGTTCTTC
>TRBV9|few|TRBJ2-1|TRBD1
CASSQTGTGLNEQFF
TGTGCCAGCAGCCAAACCGGGACAGGGCTAAATGAGCAGTTCTTC
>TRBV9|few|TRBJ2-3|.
CASSAETGLIVDTQYF
TGTGCCAGCAGCGCAGAGACAGGTTTAATTGTCGATACGCAGTATTTT
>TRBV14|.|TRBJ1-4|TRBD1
CASSQLGTGDEKLFF
TGTGCCAGCAGCCAGTTGGGAACAGGGGATGAAAAACTGTTTTTT
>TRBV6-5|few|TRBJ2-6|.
CASSYSGQTSGANVLTF
TGTGCCAGCAGTTACTCAGGACAGACATCTGGGGCCAACGTCCTGACTTTC
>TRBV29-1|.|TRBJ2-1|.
CSVEDPGNSYNEQFF
TGCAGCGTGGAGGATCCGGGAAACTCCTACAATGAGCAGTTCTTC
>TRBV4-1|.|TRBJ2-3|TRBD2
CASSQVAAGGPTDTQYF
TGCGCCAGCAGCCAAGTTGCTGCGGGGGGTCCCACAGATACGCAGTATTTT
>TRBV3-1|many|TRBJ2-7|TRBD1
CASRTGSSYEQYF
TGTGCCAGCAGGACAGGGTCCTCCTACGAGCAGTACTTC
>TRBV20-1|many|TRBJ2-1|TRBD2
CSARDRGEFDEQFF
TGCAGTGCTAGAGATCGGGGGGAGTTCGATGAGCAGTTCTTC
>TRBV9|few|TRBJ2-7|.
CASSKDQGEQYF
TGTGCCAGCAGCAAAGATCAGGGGGAGCAGTACTTC
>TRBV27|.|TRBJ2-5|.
CASSYRGRETQYF
TGTGCCAGCAGTTATCGGGGGCGGGAGACCCAGTACTTC